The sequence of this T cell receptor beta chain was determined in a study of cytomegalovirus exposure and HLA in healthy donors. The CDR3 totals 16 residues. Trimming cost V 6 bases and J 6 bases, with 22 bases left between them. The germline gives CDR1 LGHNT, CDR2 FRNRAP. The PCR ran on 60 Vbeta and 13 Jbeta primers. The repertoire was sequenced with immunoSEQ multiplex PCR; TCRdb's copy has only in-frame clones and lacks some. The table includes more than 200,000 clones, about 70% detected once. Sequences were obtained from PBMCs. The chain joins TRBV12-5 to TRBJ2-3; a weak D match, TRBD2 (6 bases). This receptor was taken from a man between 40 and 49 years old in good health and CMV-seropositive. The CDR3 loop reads CASGPARDSLSDTQYF. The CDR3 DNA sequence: TGTGCTAGTGGCCCCGCTCGGGACTCTCTAAGTGATACGCAGTATTTT. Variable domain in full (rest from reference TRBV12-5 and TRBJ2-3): DARVTQTPRHKVTEMGQEVTMRCQPILGHNTVFWYRQTMMQGLELLAYFRNRAPLDDSGMPKDRFSAEMPDATLATLKIQPSEPRDSAVYFCASGPARDSLSDTQYFGPGTRLTVL.